Listed below are T cell receptor beta chains from one sample, sequenced in a study of multiple sclerosis patients with progressive multifocal leukoencephalopathy. Assay: immunoSEQ multiplex PCR; the TCRdb copy retains only in-frame clones and omits some. This table has under 35,000 clones, over 80% appearing once. Source: PBMCs, taken from a patient treated with natalizumab. Receptor source: a woman between 35 and 50 years old with progressive multifocal leukoencephalopathy. Each CDR3 is given with its conserved first and last residue. The order of the fields is J gene, V gene, clone size, D gene, CDR3 DNA, CDR3 protein. D genes are given only for firm matches. Only part of the rows carry a size: once, few, many, or a class if the clone is expanded.

TRBJ2-1	TRBV6-6	-	-	TGTGCCAGCAGTTATGAGGGGCTCACAGGGCAGTTCTTC	CASSYEGLTGQFF
TRBJ2-6	TRBV27	-	-	TGTGCCAGCAGGAAGTCAGGGGACTCTGGGGCCAACGTCCTGACTTTC	CASRKSGDSGANVLTF
TRBJ2-2	TRBV5-1	-	-	TGCGCCAGCAGCTTGTCGGCAGGGAACACCGGGGAGCTGTTTTTT	CASSLSAGNTGELFF
TRBJ2-2	TRBV19	-	TRBD1	TGTGCCAGTTCGGACAGGGAGGTCACCGGGGAGCTGTTTTTT	CASSDREVTGELFF
TRBJ2-7	TRBV6-1	-	TRBD2	TGTGCCAGCAGTGACTTAAGCGGGAGTCAGGACGAGCAGTACTTC	CASSDLSGSQDEQYF
TRBJ2-3	TRBV11-2	-	-	TGTGCCAGCAGCTTAGGCAGGGGGGGAGATACGCAGTATTTT	CASSLGRGGDTQYF
TRBJ1-5	TRBV7-2	-	-	TGTGCCAGCAGCTTAAGTTGGTCCGGGGAGCAGCCCCAGCATTTT	CASSLSWSGEQPQHF
TRBJ1-5	TRBV7-9	-	-	TGTGCCAGCAGCTTTGGGAGCAATCAGCCCCAGCATTTT	CASSFGSNQPQHF
TRBJ1-2	TRBV5-5	-	-	TGTGCCAGCAGCTTGGAACAGGGCTTTGCTGTGTACACCTTC	CASSLEQGFAVYTF
TRBJ2-3	TRBV7-9	-	-	TGTGCCAGCAGCCACCCGACTAGTCTTAGCACAGATACGCAGTATTTT	CASSHPTSLSTDTQYF
TRBJ2-3	TRBV6-4	-	-	TGTGCCAGCAGTGACTCGACGGAAGGGGATACGCAGTATTTT	CASSDSTEGDTQYF
TRBJ2-3	TRBV7-2	-	-	TGTGCCAGCAGCCCGACCTCTGTAGGAGATACGCAGTATTTT	CASSPTSVGDTQYF
TRBJ1-2	TRBV6-1	-	-	TGTGCCAGCAGTCAATCGACAGCGGCAAACTATGGCTACACCTTC	CASSQSTAANYGYTF
TRBJ2-7	TRBV5-1	-	-	TGCGCCAGCCGCCCGGGGGGCCGATCCTACGAGCAGTACTTC	CASRPGGRSYEQYF
TRBJ2-7	TRBV13	-	TRBD1	TGTGCCAGCAGCTCAGCGGGACAGGGAGTCTTCTACGAGCAGTACTTC	CASSSAGQGVFYEQYF
TRBJ2-1	TRBV7-2	-	TRBD2	TGTGCCAGCAGCTTAGGGGCGGGAGTGACCTACAATGAGCAGTTCTTC	CASSLGAGVTYNEQFF
TRBJ2-7	TRBV7-9	few	TRBD1	TGTGCCAGCAGCCCGGGGACAGGCGGGGTGTACGAGCAGTACTTC	CASSPGTGGVYEQYF
TRBJ1-4	TRBV6-1	-	-	TGTGCCAGCAGTTCCCTTCATGAAAAACTGTTTTTT	CASSSLHEKLFF
TRBJ2-3	TRBV5-6	-	-	TGTGCCAGCAGCCTTAAAAGGAAACCGATCACAGATACGCAGTATTTT	CASSLKRKPITDTQYF
TRBJ2-5	TRBV5-8	-	-	TGTGCCAGCAGCTTGTTCGGGGAGACCCAGTACTTC	CASSLFGETQYF
TRBJ2-7	TRBV10-3	once	TRBD2	TGTGCCATCAGTGGGACTAGCGGGGGCTCCTACGAGCAGTACTTC	CAISGTSGGSYEQYF
TRBJ2-7	TRBV7-2	-	TRBD2	TGTGCCAGCAGCTTGTCGGGAGGGGAGCAGTACTTC	CASSLSGGEQYF
TRBJ1-5	TRBV7-2	-	-	TGTGCCAGCAGCTTAGTGGCACTCAGTACTCTGGGCAATCAGCCCCAGCATTTT	CASSLVALSTLGNQPQHF
TRBJ2-1	TRBV7-6	-	-	TGTGCCAGCAGCCTGGCCGGCCTGGCCCTGTTCTTC	CASSLAGLALFF
TRBJ1-2	TRBV5-5	-	-	TGTGCCAGCAGCTTCGATCGGGGGATCTATGGCTACACCTTC	CASSFDRGIYGYTF
TRBJ1-1	TRBV6-1	once	-	TGTGCCAGCAGCCCCCCGGGACGGATAAACACTGAAGCTTTCTTT	CASSPPGRINTEAFF
TRBJ2-7	TRBV7-9	-	-	TGTGCCAGCAGCTTGGGACATCCTGCCTACGAGCAGTACTTC	CASSLGHPAYEQYF
TRBJ1-2	TRBV7-6	-	-	TGTGCCAGCAGCCCGCGGGACTCCCCTGGGGGCTATGGCTACACCTTC	CASSPRDSPGGYGYTF
TRBJ2-1	TRBV5-1	-	TRBD2	TGCGCCAGCAGACCTAGCGGGGGGGCCATTGGTAATGAGCAGTTCTTC	CASRPSGGAIGNEQFF
TRBJ2-3	TRBV7-9	-	TRBD2	TGTGCCAGCAGTTCGGGGACTAGCGGGAGGACAGATACGCAGTATTTT	CASSSGTSGRTDTQYF
TRBJ1-6	TRBV7-2	-	-	TGTGCCAGCAGCTTAGTACAGGGTGGAGCACCCCTCCACTTT	CASSLVQGGAPLHF
TRBJ1-1	TRBV5-1	-	-	TGCGCCAGCAGCTCCCGGACAGCGAACACTGAAGCTTTCTTT	CASSSRTANTEAFF
TRBJ1-5	TRBV5-1	-	TRBD1	TGCGCCAGCAGCCCTGGACAGGCCCATCAGCCCCAGCATTTT	CASSPGQAHQPQHF
TRBJ2-7	TRBV5-1	once	-	TGCGCCAGCAGCTTTGGCTACGAGCAGTACTTC	CASSFGYEQYF
TRBJ2-2	TRBV5-1	-	-	TGCGCCAGCAGTCCGCGGGGGAACACCGGGGAGCTGTTTTTT	CASSPRGNTGELFF